The 21 T cell receptor beta chains below all came from one sample that was sequenced in a study of shared clonotypes between healthy human individuals. Clones were sequenced by immunoSEQ multiplex PCR, and TCRdb holds only the in-frame ones, with some missing. The data hold around 370,000 clones, with 90% to 97% observed a single time. Sequenced input: memory CD8+ T cells sorted from blood. Subset noted: CD45RO+ cells pooled with CCR7-negative TemRA cells. These receptors all stem from a man aged 25 to 40 in good health.

Note on this clone: The same CDR3 also results from other DNA sequences found in this sample. The rearrangement uses TRBV27 and TRBJ2-7; a possible D gene is TRBD1 (6 bases). Germline V CDR1 and CDR2: MNHEY, SMNVEV (reference sequence). The CDR3 covers 12 residues. V shed 1 base and J shed 6 bases, with 7 bases lying between them. CDR3 in DNA: TGTGCCAGCAGTTTATTAGGGGGCGAGCAGTACTTC. Its protein is CASSLLGGEQYF.

The chain combines TRBV30 with TRBJ2-7, with 9 bases lining up with TRBD1. This CDR3 spans 13 amino acids. Germline V gives CDR1 GTSNPN, CDR2 SVGIG (reference sequence). Trimming removed 4 bases from V and 1 base from J; junction bases left unmatched: 2. DNA for the CDR3: TGTGCCTGGACCGACAGGGGGTCCTACGAGCAGTACTTC. Its translation is CAWTDRGSYEQYF.

The V and J genes are TRBV28 and TRBJ1-2; D is unresolved. The length of the CDR3 is 13 residues. The V gene's germline CDR1 is MDHEN and CDR2 SYDVKM. Deletions cut 7 bases from V and 5 bases from J, with 14 bases between. CDR3 nucleotide sequence: TGTGCCAGCAAATTATCCGGGGTTTATGGCTACACCTTC. Residues: CASKLSGVYGYTF.

In nucleotides, the CDR3 is TGTGCCAGTAGTGCAGGGGGCGCAGGGGAAAAACTGTTTTTT. Its protein product is CASSAGGAGEKLFF. The V gene is TRBV19, the J gene TRBJ1-4; the match to TRBD1 covers 8 bases. With V trimmed by 5 bases and J by 8 bases, 7 bases remained unmatched. CDR1 LNHDA and CDR2 SQIVND come from the germline V gene (reference sequence). This CDR3 contains 14 residues.

J is TRBJ2-2 and V is TRBV9; the D gene could be TRBD1 or TRBD2 (5 bases each). The ends were cut back, 2 bases at V and 6 bases at J, with 14 bases in the middle. The CDR3 runs 15 residues. CDR1 and CDR2 from the germline V gene are SGDLS and YYNGEE. The CDR3 here is CASSVGRGKAGELFF. The CDR3 nucleotides read TGTGCCAGCAGCGTGGGACGGGGAAAGGCCGGGGAGCTGTTTTTT.

The chain combines TRBV5-1 with TRBJ2-1; TRBD2 matches 8 bases. J was trimmed by 2 bases and V by 4 bases; bases with no gene match: 17. The germline V gene has CDR1 SGHRS and CDR2 YFSETQ. This CDR3 comprises 19 residues. The CDR3 loop is CASSRSRQLAGAAYNEQFF. CDR3 coding DNA: TGCGCCAGCAGCCGTTCTAGGCAGCTAGCGGGCGCCGCCTACAATGAGCAGTTCTTC.

This chain uses TRBV6-1 with TRBJ2-5; D not certain. V lost 6 bases, J lost 4 bases, and 18 bases lay in between. CDR1 is MNHNS, CDR2 SASEGT, per germline. The length of the CDR3 is 15 residues. CDR3 region: CASSQDAWGLETQYF. The CDR3 region has the DNA TGTGCCAGCAGCCAGGACGCTTGGGGTCTAGAGACCCAGTACTTC.

The CDR3 DNA follows: TGTGCCAGCAGCACCCCGGGAGGGGGCTACGAGCAGTACTTC. Amino acid sequence: CASSTPGGGYEQYF. This chain joins TRBV6-5 and TRBJ2-7; 8 bases are a match to TRBD2. Germline V lookup: CDR1 MNHEY, CDR2 SVGAGI. This CDR3 region has 14 residues. J was trimmed by 3 bases and V by 6 bases; bases with no gene match: 7.

This chain joins TRBV27 and TRBJ2-7; weak D call: TRBD2 (5 bases). Germline CDR1 and CDR2: MNHEY and SMNVEV (reference sequence). The CDR3 runs to 13 residues. Trimming cost V 2 bases and J 7 bases, with 12 bases left between them. In DNA, the CDR3 is TGTGCCAGCAGTTTAGGAGGTTTGAGTGAGCAGTACTTC. It encodes CASSLGGLSEQYF.

The chain combines TRBV6-1 with TRBJ1-2; 8 bases are shared with TRBD1. Germline V gene lookup returns CDR1 MNHNS and CDR2 SASEGT. The CDR3 is 15 residues long. Trimming removed 5 bases from V and 4 bases from J; junction bases left unmatched: 9. The CDR3 protein is CASSWNTRGPYGYTF. The DNA for the CDR3 is TGTGCCAGCAGTTGGAACACCAGGGGGCCCTATGGCTACACCTTC.

This chain links TRBV6-1 with TRBJ1-4; TRBD1 matches 7 bases. Germline V CDR1 and CDR2: MNHNS, SASEGT. This CDR3 contains 11 residues. Germline trimming cut 8 bases from V and 7 bases from J; bases unmatched to any gene: 1. This chain's CDR3 is CASSGGEKLFF. The CDR3 DNA reads as TGTGCCAGCTCAGGGGGTGAAAAACTGTTTTTT.

The chain combines TRBV5-6 with TRBJ2-7, with D unclear. Germline values: CDR1 SGHDT, CDR2 YYEEEE. This CDR3 is 14 amino acids long. Trimming shortened V by 5 bases and J by 2 bases, and 14 bases separated the two germline ends. For the CDR3, the DNA is TGTGCCAGCAGGCCTCAAGGAAGCACCTACGAGCAGTACTTC. Amino acid sequence: CASRPQGSTYEQYF. The full variable domain, completed using reference TRBV5-6 and TRBJ2-7, is DAGVTQSPTHLIKTRGQQVTLRCSPKSGHDTVSWYQQALGQGPQFIFQYYEEEERQRGNFPDRFSGHQFPNYSSELNVNALLLGDSALYLCASRPQGSTYEQYFGPGTRLTVT.

The chain links TRBV28 to TRBJ2-7, with a tentative D call TRBD2 (5 bases). This CDR3 region has 14 residues. The V and J ends lost 8 bases and 2 bases respectively, with 16 bases between them. The germline gives CDR1 MDHEN, CDR2 SYDVKM. CDR3 protein: CASRRRTVTYEQYF. In DNA, the CDR3 is TGTGCCAGCCGACGACGGACTGTAACCTACGAGCAGTACTTC. Using reference TRBV28 and TRBJ2-7 for the parts outside the CDR3, the full variable domain is DVKVTQSSRYLVKRTGEKVFLECVQDMDHENMFWYRQDPGLGLRLIYFSYDVKMKEKGDIPEGYSVSREKKERFSLILESASTNQTSMYLCASRRRTVTYEQYFGPGTRLTVT.

The chain uses TRBV28 and TRBJ2-1; 7 bases are a match to TRBD2. The CDR3 has 14 amino acids. CDR1 and CDR2 (germline): MDHEN, SYDVKM. Unmatched junction bases numbered 2, after V lost 3 bases and J lost 3 bases. CDR3 protein: CASSFLAGYNEQFF. CDR3 in DNA: TGTGCCAGCAGTTTCTTAGCGGGCTACAATGAGCAGTTCTTC.

The chain recombines TRBV7-9 with TRBJ2-6, with 11 bases matching TRBD2. Germline CDR1 and CDR2: SEHNR and FQNEAQ (reference sequence). The CDR3 has 18 residues. After removal of 5 bases from V and 1 base from J, the junction contained 7 bases not matched to a gene. The CDR3 nucleotides read TGTGCCAGCAGCGTTACTAGCGGGAGTTTTTCTGGGGCCAACGTCCTGACTTTC. Its protein product is CASSVTSGSFSGANVLTF.

J is TRBJ2-1 and V is TRBV28; weak D call: TRBD2 (6 bases). Germline lookup yields CDR1 MDHEN and CDR2 SYDVKM. The length of the CDR3 is 16 residues. Between the trimmed V and J ends, which lost 8 bases and 0 bases, there was a span of 17 bases. The CDR3 nucleotides are TGTGCCAGCGTGGCGGATGCGGGAAGCTCCTACAATGAGCAGTTCTTC. Translating it yields CASVADAGSSYNEQFF.

About this clone itself: Other DNA sequences in the sample encode the same CDR3. The CDR3 sequence is CASSYRTEAFF. CDR3 in DNA: TGTGCCAGCAGTTACCGCACTGAAGCTTTCTTT. The chain links TRBV6-5 to TRBJ1-1; D is undetermined. This CDR3 is 11 amino acids long. V was cut by 2 bases and J by 4 bases, with 2 bases left in between. CDR1 MNHEY and CDR2 SVGAGI come from the germline V gene.

The V call is TRBV7-2, the J call TRBJ2-1; D not resolved. Trimming left V 5 bases short and J 6 bases short, with 17 bases between. CDR1 SGHTA and CDR2 FQGNSA come from the germline V gene. The CDR3 contains 15 residues. The CDR3 nucleotides read TGTGCCAGCAGCCGGACCTCGACAAATCCCAATGAGCAGTTCTTC. Encoded protein: CASSRTSTNPNEQFF.

The count of this clone is one. The rearrangement joins TRBV27 to TRBJ2-1; TRBD1 matches at 7 bases. CDR1 is MNHEY, CDR2 SMNVEV, per germline (reference sequence). The CDR3 contains 13 residues. J was trimmed by 7 bases and V by 2 bases; bases with no gene match: 2. The CDR3 is CASSLRRGNEQFF. The CDR3 DNA sequence: TGTGCCAGCAGTTTACGCAGGGGGAATGAGCAGTTCTTC.

The rearrangement links TRBV18 to TRBJ2-1; no clear D. V shed 2 bases and J shed 1 base, with 6 bases lying between them. CDR1 KGHSH and CDR2 LQKENI come from the germline V gene. This CDR3 has 14 amino acids. The CDR3 protein is CASSPSQSYNEQFF. The CDR3 DNA sequence: TGTGCCAGCTCACCATCCCAGTCCTACAATGAGCAGTTCTTC.

V gene TRBV21-1 combines with J gene TRBJ1-5. TRBV21-1 is tagged as a pseudogene. There are 11 residues in the CDR3. The chain's CDR3 is CASSSGQPQHF. The CDR3 region has the DNA TGTGCCAGCAGCAGTGGTCAGCCCCAGCATTTT.